The 10 T cell receptor beta chains below were found in one sample sequenced in a study of T cell responses to AZD1222 COVID-19 vaccine. The assay was immunoSEQ multiplex PCR, and TCRdb's table has in-frame clones only and misses some. The sample carries 200,000 or so clones, 85% to 95% recorded once. The sequenced sample was peripheral blood, obtained on day 0 of AZD1222 vaccination. The receptors were gathered from an adult in good health.

This clone appeared once. The chain joins TRBV6-6 to TRBJ2-5; 7 nucleotides match TRBD2. The CDR3 is made up of 15 amino acids. J lost 4 bases, V lost 6 bases, and 11 bases had no gene match. Germline V CDR1 and CDR2: MNHNY, SVGAGI (reference sequence). The CDR3 sequence: CASSRLSGEGETQYF. CDR3 nucleotides: TGTGCCAGCAGCCGATTGTCGGGGGAGGGAGAGACCCAGTACTTC.

This sequence joins TRBV29-1 and TRBJ1-3, with unresolved D. The CDR3 sequence is 14 residues long. Germline V gene sequence: CDR1 SQVTM, CDR2 ANQGSEA. Trimming removed 2 bases at V and 0 bases at J, with 8 bases between. The CDR3 DNA sequence: TGCAGCGTTGAAAGGCTGATCTCTGGAAACACCATATATTTT. This sequence encodes CSVERLISGNTIYF.

This chain uses TRBV27 with TRBJ2-1; 9 nucleotides align to TRBD2. Germline CDR1 MNHEY, CDR2 SMNVEV (reference sequence). Trimming removed 0 bases from V and 0 bases from J; junction bases left unmatched: 3. CDR3 length: 17 amino acids. The CDR3 spells CASSLSSSGASYNEQFF. CDR3 nucleotide sequence: TGTGCCAGCAGTTTATCTTCTAGCGGGGCCTCCTACAATGAGCAGTTCTTC.

The chain's CDR3 is CASRLGLAGGPGNEQFF. CDR3 coding DNA: TGTGCCAGCAGACTCGGACTAGCGGGGGGGCCGGGCAATGAGCAGTTCTTC. The chain recombines TRBV2 with TRBJ2-1, with 15 bases identical to TRBD2. There are 17 residues in the CDR3. After removal of 6 bases from V and 6 bases from J, the junction contained 9 bases not matched to a gene. The germline V gene has CDR1 SNHLY and CDR2 FYNNEI.

This sequence joins TRBV30 and TRBJ1-2; the D is unclear. This CDR3 region has 12 residues. Trimming removed 4 bases at V and 2 bases at J, with 8 bases between. The germline V gene has CDR1 GTSNPN and CDR2 SVGIG (reference sequence). CDR3 coding DNA: TGTGCCTGGAACGACGGCAACTATGGCTACACCTTC. Its protein product is CAWNDGNYGYTF.

V usage is TRBV11-2 and J usage is TRBJ2-7, with TRBD1 identical over 8 bases. Germline lookup yields CDR1 SGHAT and CDR2 FQNNGV. V dropped 5 bases and J dropped 3; count of bases not matched to a gene: 9. The CDR3 consists of 15 residues. CDR3 coding DNA: TGTGCCAGCAGCCAAACCGGGGACAGGAACTACGAGCAGTACTTC. Translating it yields CASSQTGDRNYEQYF.

This sequence joins TRBV5-1 and TRBJ1-4; D is unclear. Deletions cut 5 bases from V and 4 bases from J, with 12 bases between. The germline V gene has CDR1 SGHRS and CDR2 YFSETQ. The CDR3 runs to 14 residues. The CDR3 region is CASRLAPHNEKLFF. In DNA form, the CDR3 reads TGCGCCAGCAGGCTAGCACCCCATAATGAAAAACTGTTTTTT.

The gene calls are TRBV6-4 and TRBJ2-1; D remains unclear. The CDR3 has 17 amino acids. Germline V gene data show CDR1 as MRHNA and CDR2 as SNTAGT. V lost 0 bases to trimming and J lost 8 bases, with 20 bases between them. CDR3 nucleotides: TGTGCCAGCAGTGACTCAAGAGATCCAACTCCTATTGATGAGCAGTTCTTC. This translates into CASSDSRDPTPIDEQFF.

The rearrangement uses TRBV5-4 and TRBJ2-5, with 16 bases fitting TRBD2. V trimming: 4 bases; J trimming: 5 bases; junction bases outside the gene matches: 8. CDR1 and CDR2 from the germline V gene are SGHNT and YYREEE (reference sequence). CDR3 length equals 17 residues. Here the CDR3 DNA reads TGTGCCAGCAGCGGTGGGACTAGCGGGAGGGGTAGTGAGACCCAGTACTTC. Protein product: CASSGGTSGRGSETQYF.

The V call is TRBV5-6, the J call TRBJ1-5; D not resolved. CDR3 length equals 14 residues. Trimming took off 0 bases at V and 1 base at J, with 5 bases between the two ends. Per the germline V gene, CDR1 is SGHDT and CDR2 is YYEEEE. The CDR3 protein is CASSLGLSNQPQHF. CDR3 coding DNA: TGTGCCAGCAGCTTGGGTCTCAGCAATCAGCCCCAGCATTTT.